This T cell receptor (beta chain) was profiled in a study of T cell clones after liver transplantation. Overall study: Post-transplant blood was tracked for graft-donor-reactive T cell clones identified in a pre-transplant mixed lymphocyte reaction. Tolerant meant at least one year fully off immunosuppression without liver enzymes above twice normal. Timepoints were pre-transplant, pre-withdrawal, and after withdrawal was completed or failed.

This clone was found many times. The data were produced by immunoSEQ multiplex PCR, yet TCRdb's version contains in-frame clones alone and is incomplete. The sample lists nearly 55,000 clones, roughly 84% occurring once. This specimen was CD4+ T cells from blood, taken before liver transplant. This TCR came from a human donor who received a liver transplant.

CDR3 sequence reads: CASSYSAGGTDTQYF. CDR3 in DNA: TGTGCCAGCAGTTACTCGGCAGGGGGCACAGATACGCAGTATTTT. J is TRBJ2-3 and V is TRBV6-5; D perhaps matches TRBD1 (6 bases). Germline V gives CDR1 MNHEY, CDR2 SVGAGI. Trimming took 0 bases from V and 1 from J, leaving 8 bases between them. The CDR3 has 15 residues.